The 28 T cell receptor beta chains below were found in one sample sequenced in a study of blood T cell repertoires in COVID-19. Profiling relied on immunoSEQ multiplex PCR, and the TCRdb table lists in-frame clones only, not all of them. The sample holds 150,000 to 200,000 clones; approximately 86% are singletons and the top ten take just over 2.5%. The sequenced sample was peripheral blood. The receptors derive from a woman at least 80 years old with COVID-19, enrolled during active disease.

This chain uses TRBV18 with TRBJ1-1, with D possibly being TRBD1 (5 bases). Trimming stripped 4 bases from V and 3 bases from J, with 12 bases between. The CDR3 is made up of 14 amino acids. Germline assignment: CDR1 KGHSH and CDR2 LQKENI. The DNA for the CDR3 is TGTGCCAGCTCACGGGATGTAGGGGACACTGAAGCTTTCTTT. Its translation is CASSRDVGDTEAFF.

The chain couples TRBV21-1 to TRBJ2-4; the table's D gene call, TRBD1, was not cross checked with the DNA. TRBV21-1 is a pseudogene. CDR3 length equals 19 residues. CDR3 in amino acids: CASSKPGTENQLAKNIQYF. DNA of the CDR3: TGTGCCAGCAGCAAACCCGGGACAGAGAACCAACTAGCCAAAAACATTCAGTACTTC.

Concerning this clone: Sequence at one end of the junction differs from germline and may be a read error. V usage is TRBV11-1 and J usage is TRBJ1-1; D remains unclear. This CDR3 has 14 residues. Germline values: CDR1 SGHAT, CDR2 FQDESV (reference sequence). The CDR3 coding sequence is TGTGCCAGCACCTTAACAATTCTGGGCGATGAAGCTTTCTTT. Its translation: CASTLTILGDEAFF.

This clone was seen only a few times. This chain links TRBV14 with TRBJ1-1; D not resolved. V lost 2 bases to trimming and J lost 1 base, with 17 bases between them. Germline V gene lookup returns CDR1 SGHDN and CDR2 FVKESK. The CDR3 extends over 17 amino acids. The DNA of the CDR3 is TGTGCCAGCAGCCAAAGAGGGTGGAGTGGGTCGAACACTGAAGCTTTCTTT. It codes for CASSQRGWSGSNTEAFF.

The chain has TRBV5-1 and TRBJ2-7; unclear D gene. V lost 0 bases and J lost 3, with 16 bases in between. The germline gives CDR1 SGHRS, CDR2 YFSETQ. The CDR3 covers 16 residues. CDR3 protein: CASSLESGLRIYEQYF. CDR3 nucleotide sequence: TGCGCCAGCAGCTTGGAGTCCGGTCTCCGTATCTACGAGCAGTACTTC.

This chain links TRBV11-3 with TRBJ2-7, with TRBD2 identical over 14 bases. The germline V gene has CDR1 SGHNT and CDR2 YENEEA. The CDR3 consists of 15 residues. Germline trimming cut 4 bases from V and 4 bases from J; bases unmatched to any gene: 3. CDR3 amino acids: CASSSGLAGEYEQYF. The CDR3 DNA reads as TGTGCCAGCAGCTCGGGACTAGCGGGAGAGTACGAGCAGTACTTC.

The V gene is TRBV14, the J gene TRBJ1-2; D remains unclear. The V and J ends lost 0 bases and 10 bases respectively, with 9 bases between them. The CDR3 sequence is 12 residues long. CDR1 is SGHDN, CDR2 FVKESK, per germline. DNA of the CDR3: TGTGCCAGCAGCCAAGATCGGAGGGACTACACCTTC. Translating gives CASSQDRRDYTF. The full variable domain, with the rest looked up from reference TRBV14 and TRBJ1-2, is EAGVTQFPSHSVIEKGQTVTLRCDPISGHDNLYWYRRVMGKEIKFLLHFVKESKQDESGMPNNRFLAERTGGTYSTLKVQPAELEDSGVYFCASSQDRRDYTFGSGTRLTVV.

This clone appeared once. The genes are TRBV6-2 or TRBV6-3 and TRBJ2-7, with 8 positions matching TRBD2. The CDR3 is 15 amino acids. Germline V CDR1 and CDR2: MNHEY, SVGEGT. The V segment lost 2 bases and the J segment 2 bases; nucleotides outside the gene matches: 5. The DNA of the CDR3 is TGTGCCAGCAGTTACAGCGGGAGCTTGACCTACGAGCAGTACTTC. It codes for CASSYSGSLTYEQYF.

The rearrangement uses TRBV7-3 and TRBJ2-5, with a weak D call TRBD1 (5 bases). The CDR3 loop spans 14 amino acids. V lost 6 bases and J lost 3, with 14 bases in between. Germline V lookup: CDR1 SGHTA, CDR2 FQGTGA. This CDR3 is CASSLLGREETQYF. In DNA form, the CDR3 reads TGTGCCAGCAGTTTACTTGGCAGGGAAGAGACCCAGTACTTC. Complete variable domain (other parts from reference TRBV7-3 and TRBJ2-5): GAGVSQTPSNKVTEKGKYVELRCDPISGHTALYWYRQSLGQGPEFLIYFQGTGAADDSGLPNDRFFAVRPEGSVSTLKIQRTERGDSAVYLCASSLLGREETQYFGPGTRLLVL.

This chain links TRBV28 with TRBJ1-2, with 9 bases lining up with TRBD1. V gave up 4 bases and J gave up 4 bases; unmatched junction bases: 4. The germline gives CDR1 MDHEN, CDR2 SYDVKM. CDR3 length equals 14 residues. The CDR3 DNA follows: TGTGCCAGCAGTTGGGGACAGGGAGCCTATGGCTACACCTTC. It is translated as CASSWGQGAYGYTF.

The genes are TRBV6-4 and TRBJ2-2, with D tentatively TRBD2 (6 bases). The CDR3 has 16 residues. The V gene lost 4 bases and the J gene lost 4 bases, with 16 bases spanning the gap. The germline gives CDR1 MRHNA, CDR2 SNTAGT. DNA of the CDR3: TGTGCCAGCAGTGCGGAGGAGGGTGCCCCCACCGGGGAGCTGTTTTTT. This sequence encodes CASSAEEGAPTGELFF.

This sequence joins TRBV5-1 and TRBJ2-7; 9 bases are shared with TRBD2. Germline V gives CDR1 SGHRS, CDR2 YFSETQ. The CDR3 has 16 residues. J lost 0 bases, V lost 4 bases, and 8 bases had no gene match. The CDR3 here is CASSDLTSGSSYEQYF. For the CDR3, the DNA is TGCGCCAGCAGCGATTTGACTAGCGGTAGCTCCTACGAGCAGTACTTC.

This clone was counted between two and nine times. The chain has TRBV7-8 and TRBJ1-1, with TRBD1 as a possible D gene (6 bases). CDR1 and CDR2 from the germline V gene are SGHVS and FQNEAQ. V lost 1 base to trimming and J lost 0 bases, with 9 bases between them. The CDR3 runs 15 residues. CDR3 amino acids: CASSLENRVNTEAFF. CDR3 DNA sequence: TGTGCCAGCAGCTTAGAGAACAGGGTGAACACTGAAGCTTTCTTT.

This chain links TRBV7-2 with TRBJ2-1, with TRBD2 identical over 8 bases. This CDR3 spans 16 amino acids. Germline CDR1 is SGHTA and CDR2 is FQGNSA. Germline trimming cut 5 bases from V and 5 bases from J; bases unmatched to any gene: 11. For the CDR3, the DNA is TGTGCCAGCAGCACACCCTTAGGCGGGAGGAACAATGAGCAGTTCTTC. Its translation: CASSTPLGGRNNEQFF.

CDR3 region: CASSLGAGETQYF. CDR3 nucleotide sequence: TGCGCCAGCAGCCTAGGAGCGGGAGAGACCCAGTACTTC. The chain links TRBV4-3 to TRBJ2-5; maybe TRBD2 (6 bases). Germline values: CDR1 LGHNA, CDR2 YSLEER. Trimming shortened V by 4 bases and J by 4 bases, and 10 bases separated the two germline ends. This CDR3 has 13 amino acids.

This chain joins TRBV9 and TRBJ2-7; 11 bases align to TRBD1. CDR3 length equals 14 residues. V lost 4 bases to trimming and J lost 6 bases; unmatched junction nucleotides: 6. Germline V gene sequence: CDR1 SGDLS, CDR2 YYNGEE. The CDR3 region has the DNA TGTGCCAGCAGCCGGACAGGGGGCGAGGGCGAGCAGTACTTC. It translates to CASSRTGGEGEQYF.

This chain connects TRBV6-4 to TRBJ1-2; D unclear. Trimming took 2 bases from V and 7 from J, leaving 17 bases between them. Germline V gene lookup returns CDR1 MRHNA and CDR2 SNTAGT. This CDR3 has 15 amino acids. CDR3 residues: CASSDGLPGGSGYTF. CDR3 coding DNA: TGTGCCAGCAGTGACGGGCTTCCCGGCGGGAGTGGCTACACCTTC.

The rearrangement joins TRBV7-9 to TRBJ2-7; 8 nucleotides line up with TRBD1. Germline trimming cut 5 bases from V and 1 base from J; bases unmatched to any gene: 10. The CDR3 runs to 16 residues. Germline assignment: CDR1 SEHNR and CDR2 FQNEAQ (reference sequence). The CDR3 DNA reads TGTGCCAGCAGCCAATACTCGGGACAGGAGTCCTACGAGCAGTACTTC. Translated, it gives CASSQYSGQESYEQYF.

The chain couples TRBV4-3 to TRBJ2-1, with 7 bases that match TRBD2. From germline, CDR1 is LGHNA and CDR2 YSLEER. The trim removed 8 bases at V and 6 bases at J, leaving 7 bases unmatched. The CDR3 runs 13 residues. CDR3 in DNA: TGCGCCAGCTCTAGCGGCCCATTCAATGAGCAGTTCTTC. The encoded protein is CASSSGPFNEQFF.

This chain joins TRBV5-1 and TRBJ1-2; 8 bases match TRBD1. With 4 bases clipped from V and 4 bases from J, the junction kept 0 bases outside the gene matches. The CDR3 has 12 residues. CDR1 and CDR2 from the germline V gene are SGHRS and YFSETQ. The CDR3 DNA follows: TGCGCCAGCAGCGGACAGGGCTATGGCTACACCTTC. Amino acid sequence: CASSGQGYGYTF. Looking up the rest from reference TRBV5-1 and TRBJ1-2 gives the full variable domain: KAGVTQTPRYLIKTRGQQVTLSCSPISGHRSVSWYQQTPGQGLQFLFEYFSETQRNKGNFPGRFSGRQFSNSRSEMNVSTLELGDSALYLCASSGQGYGYTFGSGTRLTVV.

The V gene is TRBV28, the J gene TRBJ1-1; maybe TRBD1 (6 bases). The germline V gene has CDR1 MDHEN and CDR2 SYDVKM. Trimming stripped 6 bases from V and 0 bases from J, with 14 bases between. The CDR3 length is 15 residues. In DNA, the CDR3 is TGTGCCAGCAGGATTTCAGGGACAATGAACACTGAAGCTTTCTTT. It codes for CASRISGTMNTEAFF. Combining the CDR3 with reference TRBV28 and TRBJ1-1 gives the whole variable domain DVKVTQSSRYLVKRTGEKVFLECVQDMDHENMFWYRQDPGLGLRLIYFSYDVKMKEKGDIPEGYSVSREKKERFSLILESASTNQTSMYLCASRISGTMNTEAFFGQGTRLTVV.

This clone was seen a few times. This chain uses TRBV27 with TRBJ2-7; 9 nucleotides match TRBD1. The CDR3 loop spans 15 amino acids. The V gene's germline CDR1 is MNHEY and CDR2 SMNVEV (reference sequence). After removal of 3 bases from V and 0 bases from J, the junction contained 3 bases not matched to a gene. In DNA form, the CDR3 reads TGTGCCAGCAGTTTTGACAGGGGGAGCTCCTACGAGCAGTACTTC. The encoded protein is CASSFDRGSSYEQYF.

The rearrangement uses TRBV5-1 and TRBJ1-1; TRBD1 agrees at 8 bases. J was trimmed by 3 bases and V by 4 bases; bases with no gene match: 2. CDR1 is SGHRS, CDR2 YFSETQ, per germline. The CDR3 covers 13 residues. As DNA, the CDR3 is TGCGCCAGCAGCCCGGACAGGGACACTGAAGCTTTCTTT. It is translated as CASSPDRDTEAFF. Filled out from reference TRBV5-1 and TRBJ1-1, the complete variable domain reads KAGVTQTPRYLIKTRGQQVTLSCSPISGHRSVSWYQQTPGQGLQFLFEYFSETQRNKGNFPGRFSGRQFSNSRSEMNVSTLELGDSALYLCASSPDRDTEAFFGQGTRLTVV.

The chain uses TRBV7-2 and TRBJ2-7; the D is unclear. Germline-derived CDR1 and CDR2 are SGHTA and FQGNSA. V dropped 0 bases and J dropped 0 bases, with 12 bases sitting between them. This CDR3 is 16 amino acids long. CDR3 amino acids: CASSLATGGSSYEQYF. In nucleotides, the CDR3 is TGTGCCAGCAGCTTAGCGACTGGCGGTAGCTCCTACGAGCAGTACTTC.

This rearrangement joins TRBV18 to TRBJ1-2, with unresolved D. Trimming took 1 base from V and 1 from J, leaving 7 bases between them. CDR3 length: 14 amino acids. CDR1 KGHSH and CDR2 LQKENI come from the germline V gene. The CDR3 protein is CASSPQADNYGYTF. The CDR3 DNA is TGTGCCAGCTCACCACAGGCGGATAACTATGGCTACACCTTC.

The rearrangement joins TRBV10-3 to TRBJ1-6, with D hard to call. Trimming stripped 2 bases from V and 7 bases from J, with 9 bases between. The CDR3 is 14 amino acids. The V gene's germline CDR1 is ENHRY and CDR2 SYGVKD. The DNA of the CDR3 is TGTGCCATCAGTGAGCGGGGTAGCAATTCACCCCTCCACTTT. It encodes CAISERGSNSPLHF.

This clone was counted once. The chain recombines TRBV28 with TRBJ2-7, with a tentative D call TRBD1 (5 bases). The germline V gene has CDR1 MDHEN and CDR2 SYDVKM. The V gene lost 3 bases and the J gene lost 6 bases, with 12 bases spanning the gap. CDR3 length equals 13 residues. In nucleotides, the CDR3 is TGTGCCAGCAGTTTTCCAGGGCGAGGCGAGCAGTACTTC. This sequence encodes CASSFPGRGEQYF.

This chain uses TRBV4-2 with TRBJ2-1; 10 bases fit TRBD2. The CDR3 is made up of 17 amino acids. The V gene's germline CDR1 is LGHNA and CDR2 YNFKEQ. J was trimmed by 8 bases and V by 1 base; bases with no gene match: 11. The CDR3 coding sequence is TGTGCCAGCAGCCAAGGCCTCCAGGGTCTAGCGGGAGATGAGCAGTTCTTC. Amino acid sequence: CASSQGLQGLAGDEQFF.